One sample yielded the 14 T cell receptor beta chains listed below, sequenced in a study of blood T cells in healthy people across ages (dated by TCRdb to about 2015). Library preparation used 5' RACE. Sequencing took place on an Illumina HiSeq 2500. A second roughly 6 to 11 cycle PCR used a sample-barcoded 5' primer and a J-beta primer mix. TCRdb trimmed public reads at Q25 via fastp, called clones via MiXCR and kept in-frame beta chains. Entries are consolidated by CDR3 protein sequence, retaining the most common genes and DNA. In all, the sample holds approximately 780,000 distinct CDR3 sequences, and more than 25% of those were seen once. 2.5% to 3.5% of the sample comes from the top ten. A further study also used this sample, focusing on T cells of mothers and their children.

The source material was blood. These receptors all stem from a boy between 5 and 17 years old in good health.

This chain connects TRBV9 to TRBJ1-5, with TRBD1 matching over 7 bases. CDR1 is SGDLS and CDR2 is YYNGEE in the germline V gene. With 3 bases clipped from V and 4 bases from J, the junction kept 7 bases outside the gene matches. This CDR3 has 15 amino acids. The CDR3 DNA reads as TGTGCCAGCAGCGCTGCCGGGACAGATAATCAGCCCCAGCATTTT. It yields the protein CASSAAGTDNQPQHF.

This clonotype was observed a handful of times. J is TRBJ2-2 and V is TRBV7-3; 9 bases agree with TRBD1. Germline CDR1 reads SGHTA; CDR2 reads FQGTGA. Trimming cost V 5 bases and J 0 bases; bases outside gene matches: 4. This CDR3 has 16 amino acids. The CDR3 here is CASSPQGAPNTGELFF. In DNA, the CDR3 is TGTGCCAGCAGCCCACAGGGGGCTCCGAACACCGGGGAGCTGTTTTTT.

A few counts support this clonotype. This chain connects TRBV20-1 to TRBJ1-4, with 9 bases that match TRBD1. After removal of 5 bases from V and 6 bases from J, the junction contained 4 bases not matched to a gene. Germline V CDR1 and CDR2: DFQATT, SNEGSKA (reference sequence). The CDR3 sequence is 13 residues long. The chain's CDR3 is CSAYRGRDEKLFF. CDR3 in DNA: TGCAGTGCTTACAGGGGGCGCGATGAAAAACTGTTTTTT.

This clonotype came up once. The chain combines TRBV6-1 with TRBJ1-2; D uncertain. Trimming shortened V by 0 bases and J by 0 bases, and 26 bases separated the two germline ends. CDR3 length: 21 residues. The germline CDR1 and CDR2 sequences are MNHNS and SASEGT. The CDR3 is CASSEALVKGSHFNANYGYTF. CDR3 coding DNA: TGTGCCAGCAGTGAAGCGCTCGTCAAAGGGTCCCACTTTAATGCTAACTATGGCTACACCTTC.

This clonotype was seen only a few times. The gene calls are TRBV28 and TRBJ1-4; D gene ambiguous. Germline lookup yields CDR1 MDHEN and CDR2 SYDVKM. The ends were cut back, 6 bases at V and 0 bases at J, with 11 bases in the middle. CDR3 length equals 15 residues. CDR3 region: CASRQEIATNEKLFF. The CDR3, as DNA: TGTGCCAGCAGGCAGGAAATTGCAACTAATGAAAAACTGTTTTTT.

This clonotype occurred a few times. The rearrangement joins TRBV2 to TRBJ2-7; no reliable D call. The J call may be in error: the DNA end matches TRBJ2-1 better. This CDR3 is 15 amino acids long. Germline V gene sequence: CDR1 SNHLY, CDR2 FYNNEI. In nucleotides, the CDR3 is TGTGCCAGCAGTGATCAGTACTCTCAGGCCGATGAGCAGTTCTTC. Translating it yields CASSDQYSQADEQFF.

This clonotype has just a few counts. The chain recombines TRBV10-3 with TRBJ2-2, with D possibly TRBD1 on 6 matching bases. The CDR3 totals 16 residues. V lost 0 bases to trimming and J lost 4 bases, with 12 bases between them. CDR1 and CDR2 from the germline V gene are ENHRY and SYGVKD. The CDR3 DNA reads as TGTGCCATCAGTGAGTCCGGACAGTCGGGCACCGGGGAGCTGTTTTTT. Amino acids: CAISESGQSGTGELFF.

A few counts support this clonotype. An end of the junction does not agree with germline; a read error may underlie this. The chain employs TRBV5-6 and TRBJ2-5; TRBD1 or TRBD2 may be the D gene (5 bases each). The end of the DNA aligns better with TRBJ2-1, so the J call may be wrong. The CDR3 consists of 18 residues. Germline loops: CDR1 SGHDT, CDR2 YYEEEE. CDR3: CANSPLWSGTENYNEQFF. CDR3 coding DNA: TGTGCCAACAGCCCGTTGTGGTCGGGGACGGAAAATTACAATGAGCAGTTCTTC.

This clonotype was seen a handful of times. Since a much larger clone is just one base distant, this may be a read error. The J gene is TRBJ2-5, the V gene TRBV9; weak D call: TRBD2 (5 bases). The tail of the sequence fits TRBJ2-1 better, so the J call may be wrong. The CDR3 totals 14 residues. From germline, CDR1 is SGDLS and CDR2 YYNGEE. The CDR3 DNA follows: TGTGCCAGCAGCCCCCAGGCTAGCAATAATGAGCAGTTCTTC. Its translation is CASSPQASNNEQFF.

This clonotype appeared a few times. The CDR3 DNA sequence: TGTGCCAGCAGCCGCCGGTTGAACACTGAAGCTTTCTTT. Protein: CASSRRLNTEAFF. The chain combines TRBV13 with TRBJ1-1, with D hard to call. V was pared by 5 bases and J by 0 bases, with 7 bases between. The CDR3 totals 13 residues. CDR1 is PRHDT and CDR2 is FYEKMQ in the germline V gene (reference sequence).

DNA of the CDR3: TGTGCCAGCATTCGGGCTAGCGGGGGCTGGGAGACCCAGTACTTC. Protein sequence: CASIRASGGWETQYF. V is TRBV6-1 and J is TRBJ2-5; TRBD2 matches at 10 bases. In germline, CDR1 is MNHNS, CDR2 SASEGT. Germline trimming cut 7 bases from V and 5 bases from J; bases unmatched to any gene: 10. The CDR3 has 15 amino acids.

This chain joins TRBV28 and TRBJ2-6; tentative D call: TRBD2 (5 bases). With 6 bases removed from V and 2 bases from J, the gap between germline ends came to 14 bases. There are 16 residues in the CDR3. Per germline, CDR1 MDHEN and CDR2 SYDVKM. CDR3 coding DNA: TGTGCCAGCAGCCTAAGGGCGCGGGCTGGGGCCAACGTCCTGACTTTC. Amino acid sequence: CASSLRARAGANVLTF.

This chain uses TRBV10-3 with TRBJ1-1; D possibly corresponds to TRBD1 (6 bases). With 4 bases removed from V and 5 bases from J, the gap between germline ends came to 20 bases. CDR3 length equals 16 residues. Germline loops: CDR1 ENHRY, CDR2 SYGVKD. Here the CDR3 reads CAISGAGAGGETEAFF. The CDR3 DNA reads as TGTGCCATCAGTGGAGCAGGGGCCGGGGGGGAGACTGAAGCTTTCTTT.

The chain recombines TRBV27 with TRBJ2-3; 7 nucleotides agree with TRBD2. Germline V gene sequence: CDR1 MNHEY, CDR2 SMNVEV (reference sequence). This CDR3 is built from 13 residues. Trimming cost V 8 bases and J 6 bases; bases outside gene matches: 8. CDR3 amino acids: CASERGEYDTQYF. The CDR3 DNA is TGTGCCAGCGAGCGGGGAGAGTACGATACGCAGTATTTT.